Below, 2 T cell receptor beta chains from the same sample are listed, as sequenced in a study of T cell changes during pregnancy in multiple sclerosis. Assay: immunoSEQ multiplex PCR; the TCRdb copy retains only in-frame clones and omits some. The sample has some 19,000 clones, around nine tenths seen once. Sequencing was performed on CD8+ T cells from peripheral blood mononuclear cells, taken after pregnancy. These receptors came from a female donor in good health, enrolled as a control in a pregnancy study.

CDR3 amino acids: CASRTGEDGYTF. The CDR3 nucleotides read TGTGCCAGCAGGACAGGGGAAGATGGCTACACCTTC. The chain is built from TRBV27 and TRBJ1-2, with 8 bases aligning to TRBD1. V was pared by 6 bases and J by 6 bases, with 3 bases of the junction left unmatched. CDR1 is MNHEY, CDR2 SMNVEV, per germline (reference sequence). This CDR3 comprises 12 residues.

V gene TRBV5-8 combines with J gene TRBJ1-2; D may be TRBD1 (6 bases). The V gene's germline CDR1 is SGHTS and CDR2 YDEGEE. Trimming took off 9 bases at V and 6 bases at J, with 21 bases between the two ends. This CDR3 is 14 amino acids long. CDR3 sequence (DNA): TGTGCCACCCTCTCTCGGGGGGGGCGGGATGGCTACACCTTC. The encoded protein is CATLSRGGRDGYTF.